A selection of T cell receptor beta chains follows, all from one sample in a study of beta chain features in type 1 diabetes. Assay used: immunoSEQ multiplex PCR; TCRdb lists only in-frame clones, some missing. The data contain a few hundred thousand clones, around 12% of them singletons. Specimen: naive CD4+ T cells from blood. These receptors all come from a woman aged 18-35 years with type 1 diabetes. CDR3s include the opening cysteine and the closing phenylalanine or tryptophan. The D gene is left open where the match is weak. Only some rows state a clone size, as once, few, many or a class for expanded clones.

d_gene	j_gene	v_gene	abundance	CDR3aa	CDR3nt
.	TRBJ1-2	TRBV7-9	.	CASSLSRGSYGYTF	TGTGCCAGCAGCTTAAGCAGGGGAAGCTATGGCTACACCTTC
TRBD1	TRBJ2-5	TRBV4-3	.	CASSQSTGTGVMQETQYF	TGCGCCAGCAGCCAATCCACGGGGACAGGGGTAATGCAAGAGACCCAGTACTTC
.	TRBJ1-5	TRBV5-6	.	CASSLAGGTYQPQHF	TGTGCCAGCAGCTTGGCCGGGGGTACCTATCAGCCCCAGCATTTT
.	TRBJ1-2	TRBV15	.	CATSRGGQGPYGYTF	TGTGCCACCAGCAGAGGAGGGCAGGGGCCCTATGGCTACACCTTC
.	TRBJ2-7	TRBV7-2	few	CASSSQGYEQYF	TGTGCCAGCAGCTCCCAGGGTTACGAGCAGTACTTC
.	TRBJ2-7	TRBV28	few	CASSSSEGSYEQYF	TGTGCCAGCAGTTCCAGCGAGGGATCCTACGAGCAGTACTTC
.	TRBJ2-5	TRBV6-6	few	CASSWAEWETQYF	TGTGCCAGCAGTTGGGCAGAGTGGGAGACCCAGTACTTC
.	TRBJ2-7	TRBV15	few	CATSTEGANSYEQYF	TGTGCCACCAGCACAGAGGGAGCTAACTCCTACGAGCAGTACTTC
.	TRBJ1-3	TRBV19	.	CASRSLSGNTIYF	TGTGCCAGTAGGAGTCTCTCTGGAAACACCATATATTTT
.	TRBJ2-7	TRBV19	.	CASSMRSDEQYF	TGTGCCAGTAGTATGAGGTCGGACGAGCAGTACTTC
.	TRBJ2-7	TRBV5-1	.	CASSSRGYEQYF	TGCGCCAGCAGCTCCCGCGGGTACGAGCAGTACTTC
TRBD1	TRBJ1-6	TRBV7-2	.	CASRLDRVGNSPLHF	TGTGCCAGCAGGCTTGACAGGGTTGGTAATTCACCCCTCCACTTT
.	TRBJ1-1	TRBV11-2	.	CASSLSGAEAFF	TGTGCCAGCAGCTTATCGGGGGCTGAAGCTTTCTTT
.	TRBJ2-4	TRBV29-1	few	CSVGDTILAKNIQYF	TGCAGCGTTGGAGACACTATCCTAGCCAAAAACATTCAGTACTTC
.	TRBJ2-2	TRBV7-3	.	CASSLLQIANTGELFF	TGTGCCAGCAGCTTACTGCAGATCGCGAACACCGGGGAGCTGTTTTTT
.	TRBJ2-5	TRBV14	.	CASSRPQETQYF	TGTGCCAGCAGCCGGCCCCAAGAGACCCAGTACTTC